The text below deals with one T cell receptor (beta chain). Sequencing templates came from extracted RNA that was reverse transcribed into cDNA. Assay: immunoSEQ multiplex PCR; the TCRdb copy retains only in-frame clones and omits some. Here the sample spans 120,000 or so clones, 61% being singletons. These data come from a study of CD8+ T cells in alopecia areata. Treatment in this sample: oral pan-JAK inhibitor, 5-10 mg twice daily. Germline values: CDR1 SNHLY, CDR2 FYNNEI. The length of the CDR3 is 15 residues. V gave up 5 bases and J gave up 4 bases; unmatched junction bases: 8. The clonotype was recovered from a human donor with alopecia areata. The material was CD4+ T cells sorted from blood, obtained at week 4, from a patient treated with tofacitinib. The V call is TRBV2, the J call TRBJ2-5; 9 nucleotides line up with TRBD2. CDR3 residues: CASSFSGSFGETQYF. DNA of the CDR3: TGTGCCAGCAGTTTTAGCGGGAGCTTTGGAGAGACCCAGTACTTC.